This is a list of T cell receptor beta chains from one sample in a study of blood T cells in healthy people across ages. TCRdb re-analysed the 5' RACE reads in MiXCR, keeping a single row per CDR3 protein. The repertoire includes about 290,000 distinct CDR3 sequences, roughly a quarter of them detected once, and approximately 28% sits in the top ten. The sample was blood. The receptors were gathered from a woman between 70 and 85 years old in good health. The CDR3 runs from the conserved cysteine through the conserved F or W. A D gene is named only where the DNA matches it firmly. Size tells how often a clone was seen (once, few, many) or the class of an expanded clone, and some rows leave it out.

d_gene,j_gene,v_gene,abundance,CDR3nt,CDR3aa
-,TRBJ1-6,TRBV28,many,TGTGCCAGCACCCCGCTGAAGGGGAGTACTTCACCCCTCCACTTT,CASTPLKGSTSPLHF
-,TRBJ2-7,TRBV20-1,-,TGCAGTGCTAGAGACCCAGGGAGAGCATACGAGCAGTACTTC,CSARDPGRAYEQYF
TRBD2,TRBJ2-3,TRBV3-1,-,TGTGCCAGCAGCCCCATGCGGGAGGGTTTGGTCACAGATACGCAGTATTTT,CASSPMREGLVTDTQYF
-,TRBJ2-2,TRBV4-1,-,TGCGCCAGCAGCCAACTGCGCGGCGGGGAGCTGTTTTTT,CASSQLRGGELFF
-,TRBJ2-7,TRBV6-2/TRBV6-3,-,TGTGCCAGCAGTTCCACAGGATCCGAGCAGTACTTC,CASSSTGSEQYF
-,TRBJ2-5,TRBV15,-,TGTGCCACCAGCAGAGCGAGCCCCCAAGAGACCCAGTACTTC,CATSRASPQETQYF
TRBD1,TRBJ1-3,TRBV20-1,few,TGCAGTGCTAGGCGACAGGGATTGGGGGGAAACACCATATATTTT,CSARRQGLGGNTIYF
-,TRBJ1-1,TRBV6-2/TRBV6-3,few,TGTGCCAGCGGACAAATTGGGGGGAACACTGAAGCTTTCTTT,CASGQIGGNTEAFF
-,TRBJ1-1,TRBV14,-,TGTGCCAGCAGCCGGCTAGGCGGTGGGGGAACATTTGCTTTCTTT,CASSRLGGGGTFAFF
TRBD2,TRBJ2-2,TRBV7-9,few,TGTGCCAGCAGCTCGCCAGCGGGAAAGTCCGGGGAGCTGTTTTTT,CASSSPAGKSGELFF
-,TRBJ2-5,TRBV20-1,few,TGCAGGGAGGGTGGAGAGTCCCAGTACTTC,CREGGESQYF
-,TRBJ2-1,TRBV5-4,few,TGTGCCAGCAGCTTACAGTCAGACAATTTAAGAGAGCAGTTCTTC,CASSLQSDNLREQFF
TRBD2,TRBJ2-2,TRBV25-1,few,TGTGCCAGCAGGGGCGGGAGCAGGCCGACAGCGAACACCGGGGAGCTGTTTTTT,CASRGGSRPTANTGELFF
-,TRBJ2-7,TRBV12-3/TRBV12-4,-,TGTGCCAGCAGATCGGACAGAGCTTGGGAGCAGTACTTC,CASRSDRAWEQYF
TRBD2,TRBJ2-7,TRBV20-1,-,TGCAGTGCTAGGGGGAGTAGCGGGTACTACGAGCAGTACTTC,CSARGSSGYYEQYF
TRBD1,TRBJ2-7,TRBV7-2,-,TGTGCCAGCAGCCCCAACCGAGGGCTGGGACAGGGGGTGAACAAGCAGTACTTC,CASSPNRGLGQGVNKQYF
TRBD1,TRBJ1-2,TRBV4-3,few,TGCGCCAGCAGCCAAGATTGGGACAGAGGCTATGGCTACACCTTC,CASSQDWDRGYGYTF